This T cell receptor (beta chain) was captured in a study of blood T cell repertoires in COVID-19 (dated by TCRdb to 2018 to 2021). For the study in its entirety: Collaborator samples came from the United States, Italy and Spain and covered acute and convalescent phases of COVID-19. Where HLA class I and class II types were available, the types were taken from metadata supplied by the sample provider, not from assay-based typing. The material from the prospective study consisted of cDNA or gDNA derived from T cells, B-cell-depleted T cells, or PBMCs. The samples were drawn from the first 160 participants of the ongoing ImmuneRACE study and from 1,200 or so subjects provided by 6 global collaborators. The sample metadata nearly always contained a de-identified subject ID, COVID-19 status, age in years and sex. The repertoires were made available in a free public database intended to serve as a resource for research on the immune response to SARS-CoV-2. Subjects who had been exposed to COVID-19, were actively infected with it, or had recovered from it provided the deeply sampled blood TCRbeta repertoires that made up the dataset.

There are 12 amino acids in the CDR3, from cysteine to phenylalanine inclusive. CDR3 DNA only is kept here, 36 bases in frame from base 1. The V end gives up 6 bases and the J end 8 bases, leaving 2 bases in the junction not matched to a gene. From a lookup of the germline V gene, CDR1 and CDR2 are MNHEY and SVGAGI. Enrolling through a virtual design, the prospective study's participants ranged in age from roughly 18 to 89 years and lived across approximately 25 United States geographic areas. In the prospective study, cohorts were assigned on the basis of participant-reported clinical history obtained from a screening survey and a study questionnaire. Recovered participants in ImmuneRACE Cohort 3 were defined by two consecutive negative NP/OP PCR tests, clearance by a healthcare professional, or resolution of symptoms. In the prospective study, whole blood, serum and a nasopharyngeal or oropharyngeal swab were collected from each participant by mobile phlebotomists. Participants in the prospective study had the option to provide additional blood draws and questionnaires over a roughly 2-month period. Before DNA extraction, prospective study blood samples were shipped either frozen or at room temperature.

TCRbeta CDR3 regions were amplified from genomic DNA by means of the immunoSEQ Assay, a bias-controlled multiplex PCR. The study's own analysis went as follows. Nucleated cell counts per sample were estimated from amplification of reference gene primers within the assay. To quantify the absolute abundance of each unique TCRbeta CDR3 rearrangement, sequence reads were collapsed and filtered. For each sample, productive Simpson clonality was calculated as the square root of Simpson's diversity index across productive rearrangements. TCRdb limited this immuneACCESS table to in-frame rearrangements with V and J called. A share of clones is missing; checked studies link under half to unresolved V genes, and the rest is unexplained. Clone size and V and J calls were adopted from that table, with D and trimming inferred from the DNA. Across this sample there are approximately 490,000 clones, with 87% seen only once. The biggest ten clones account for around 0.64% of the sample.

Results the study describes overall, beyond this receptor: The quantity of clinical and demographic metadata differed by source and by participant and was supplied without curation.

Turning to this clone: Its antigen remains undetermined. Base qualities are not provided; no much larger clone lies one nucleotide away.

Sequences were obtained from PBMCs or T cells enriched from blood (not recorded which). The source is a young woman who had recovered from COVID-19. The sequence links TRBV6-5 to TRBJ1-1; 11 junctional bases match TRBD1. The nucleotide sequence is given as TGTGCCAGCAGCCGGACAGGGGGCGAAGCTTTCTTT. It codes for CASSRTGGEAFF.